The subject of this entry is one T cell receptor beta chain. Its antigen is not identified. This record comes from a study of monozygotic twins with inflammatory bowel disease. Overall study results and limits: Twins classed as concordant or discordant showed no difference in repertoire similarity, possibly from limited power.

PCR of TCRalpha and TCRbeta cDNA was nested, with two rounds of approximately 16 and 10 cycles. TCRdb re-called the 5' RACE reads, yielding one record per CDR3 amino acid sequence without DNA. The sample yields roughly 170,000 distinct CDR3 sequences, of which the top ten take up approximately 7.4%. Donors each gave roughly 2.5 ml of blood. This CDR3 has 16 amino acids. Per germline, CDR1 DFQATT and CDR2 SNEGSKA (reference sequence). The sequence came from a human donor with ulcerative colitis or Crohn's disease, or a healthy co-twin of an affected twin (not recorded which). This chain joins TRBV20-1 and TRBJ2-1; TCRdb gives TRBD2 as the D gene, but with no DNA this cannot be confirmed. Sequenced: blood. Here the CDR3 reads CSATPRELAGYNEQFF.